This record concerns one TCR beta chain sequence. The sample comes from a study of blood T cell repertoires in COVID-19. Study-wide background: COVID-19 samples, acute and convalescent, were from the United States, Italy and Spain. T cells, B-cell-depleted T cells, or PBMCs provided the cDNA or gDNA that served as material.

In the study's own analysis: Amplification with reference gene primers provided the estimates of nucleated cell counts. Data came from immunoSEQ multiplex PCR; TCRdb stores just in-frame clones and leaves some out. V, J and clone size are taken as reported in that table, and D and trimming were inferred from the DNA itself. Among some 63,000 clones listed, around 80% were seen once. CDR1 is LNHDA, CDR2 SQIVND, per germline (reference sequence). V shed 6 bases and J shed 1 base, with 18 bases lying between them. The CDR3 length is 16 residues. This receptor was identified in a human donor in a cohort sampled during active COVID-19. The sample was peripheral blood. The chain carries TRBV19 and TRBJ1-1; D is unclear. The CDR3 loop reads CASSRPRDSSNTEAFF. The CDR3, as DNA: TGTGCCAGTAGCCGCCCAAGAGACTCCTCGAACACTGAAGCTTTCTTT.